This TCR beta chain was captured by sequencing in a study of blood T cell repertoires in COVID-19. Study-wide context: Collection of acute and convalescent COVID-19 samples took place in the United States, Italy and Spain. From T cells, B-cell-depleted T cells, or PBMCs came the material, which was cDNA or gDNA.

Original processing methods: The authors estimated nucleated cell counts from reference gene primer amplification. The assay was immunoSEQ multiplex PCR, and TCRdb's table has in-frame clones only and misses some. That table supplies the V and J calls and clone size; D and trimming were determined from the DNA. The data show about 55,000 clones, 75% to 90% seen once. This TCR was recovered from a human donor in a cohort sampled during active COVID-19. Sequencing input: peripheral blood.

This CDR3 reads CASSLGDRNEAFF. The CDR3 bases are TGCGCCAGCAGCTTGGGAGACAGAAACGAAGCTTTCTTT. The chain combines TRBV5-1 with TRBJ1-1; weak D call: TRBD1 (5 bases). This CDR3 is built from 13 residues. V lost 0 bases, J lost 8 bases, and 11 bases lay in between. Germline V gene sequence: CDR1 SGHRS, CDR2 YFSETQ.